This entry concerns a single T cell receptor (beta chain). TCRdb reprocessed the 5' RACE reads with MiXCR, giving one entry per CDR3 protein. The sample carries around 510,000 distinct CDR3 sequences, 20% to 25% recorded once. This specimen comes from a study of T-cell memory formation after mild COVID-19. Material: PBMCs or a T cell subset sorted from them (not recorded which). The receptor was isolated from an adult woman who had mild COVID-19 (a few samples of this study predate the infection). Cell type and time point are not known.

CDR3 loop: CASSSSFPPPGQGPLSSYNEQFF. The CDR3, as DNA: TGTGCCAGCAGTTCGAGTTTCCCCCCTCCGGGACAGGGACCCCTGAGCTCCTACAATGAGCAGTTCTTC. This sequence joins TRBV27 and TRBJ2-1; 9 bases fit TRBD1. V lost 4 bases, J lost 0 bases, and 25 bases stayed unmatched. The CDR3 is 23 residues long. Germline V gives CDR1 MNHEY, CDR2 SMNVEV (reference sequence).